This T cell receptor (beta chain) was identified in a study of T cell responses to AZD1222 COVID-19 vaccine. Turning to the study itself: Pooling was applied to second doses at about 4 or about 12 weeks. General observations from the study: Targeting of unmutated variant regions was reportedly seen in nearly half of spike-specific TCRs. Donors in the cohort were predominantly white British and more often female, and clonal diversity was possibly underestimated.

Measured with immunoSEQ multiplex PCR; TCRdb has only the in-frame clones, and not every one. The sample lists about 160,000 clones; 90% were seen once. From germline, CDR1 is SGHTA and CDR2 FQGNSA. With 6 bases removed from V and 4 bases from J, the gap between germline ends came to 13 bases. There are 14 residues in the CDR3. About this clone itself: As yet, its antigen is unknown.

The TCR comes from an adult in good health. The material was peripheral blood, obtained on day 0 of AZD1222 vaccination. The chain links TRBV7-2 to TRBJ1-5, with D possibly being TRBD1 (6 bases). The CDR3 bases are TGTGCCAGCAGGGCGGGGGGGGCTAATCAGCCCCAGCATTTT. Translation: CASRAGGANQPQHF.